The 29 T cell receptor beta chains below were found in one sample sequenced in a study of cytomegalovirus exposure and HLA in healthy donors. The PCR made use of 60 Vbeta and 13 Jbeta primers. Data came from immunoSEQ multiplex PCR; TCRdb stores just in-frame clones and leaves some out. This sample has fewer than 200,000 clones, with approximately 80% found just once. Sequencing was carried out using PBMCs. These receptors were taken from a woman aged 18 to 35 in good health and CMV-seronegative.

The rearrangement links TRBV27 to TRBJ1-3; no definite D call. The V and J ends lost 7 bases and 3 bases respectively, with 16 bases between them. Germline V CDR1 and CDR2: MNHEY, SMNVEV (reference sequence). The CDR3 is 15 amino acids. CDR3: CASTSRWSFGNTIYF. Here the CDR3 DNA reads TGTGCCAGCACCTCGAGGTGGAGTTTTGGAAACACCATATATTTT.

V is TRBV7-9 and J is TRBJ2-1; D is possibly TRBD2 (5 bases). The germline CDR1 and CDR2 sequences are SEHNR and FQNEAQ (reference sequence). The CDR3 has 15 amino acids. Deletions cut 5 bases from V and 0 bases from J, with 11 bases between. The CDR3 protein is CASSPRTLSYNEQFF. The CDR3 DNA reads TGTGCCAGCAGCCCTCGGACTCTCTCCTACAATGAGCAGTTCTTC.

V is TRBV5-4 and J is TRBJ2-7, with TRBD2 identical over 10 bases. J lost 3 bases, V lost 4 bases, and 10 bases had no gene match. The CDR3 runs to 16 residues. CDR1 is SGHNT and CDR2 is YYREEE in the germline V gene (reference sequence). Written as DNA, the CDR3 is TGTGCCAGCAGCCTCTTGAGCGGGAGGGGGATCTACGAGCAGTACTTC. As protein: CASSLLSGRGIYEQYF.

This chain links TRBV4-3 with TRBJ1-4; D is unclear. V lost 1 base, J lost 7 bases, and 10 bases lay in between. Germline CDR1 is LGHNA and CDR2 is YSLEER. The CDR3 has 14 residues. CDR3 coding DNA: TGCGCCAGCAGCCAAGGGTTCCCTAGTGAAAAACTGTTTTTT. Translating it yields CASSQGFPSEKLFF.

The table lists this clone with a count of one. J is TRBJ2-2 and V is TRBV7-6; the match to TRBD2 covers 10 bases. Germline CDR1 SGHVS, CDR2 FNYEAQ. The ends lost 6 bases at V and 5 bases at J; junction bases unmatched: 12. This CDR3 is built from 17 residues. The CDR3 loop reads CASSLSLAGARTGELFF. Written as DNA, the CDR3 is TGTGCCAGCAGTCTTTCTCTAGCGGGAGCTAGAACCGGGGAGCTGTTTTTT.

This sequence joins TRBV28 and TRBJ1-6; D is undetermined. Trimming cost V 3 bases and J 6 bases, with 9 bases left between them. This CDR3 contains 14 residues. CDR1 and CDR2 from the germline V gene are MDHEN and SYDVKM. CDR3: CASSFAGANSPLHF. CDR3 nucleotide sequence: TGTGCCAGCAGTTTTGCGGGTGCTAATTCACCCCTCCACTTT.

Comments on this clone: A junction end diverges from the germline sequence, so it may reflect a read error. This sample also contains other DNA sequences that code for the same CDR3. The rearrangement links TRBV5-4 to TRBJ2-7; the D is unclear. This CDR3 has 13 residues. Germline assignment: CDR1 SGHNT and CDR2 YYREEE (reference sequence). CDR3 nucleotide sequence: TGTGCCAGCAGCTTTCCAGACTCCTACGAGCAGTACTTT. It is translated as CASSFPDSYEQYF.

CDR3 in amino acids: CASSFMTSALTDTQYF. As DNA, the CDR3 is TGTGCCAGCAGTTTCATGACTAGCGCGCTCACAGATACGCAGTATTTT. The V gene is TRBV27, the J gene TRBJ2-3, with 8 bases that match TRBD2. In germline, CDR1 is MNHEY, CDR2 SMNVEV (reference sequence). The CDR3 length is 16 residues. V shed 3 bases, J shed 2 bases, and the junction held 7 bases outside the gene matches.

CDR3 sequence reads: CASSLMGSSNYNEQFF. The CDR3, as DNA: TGTGCCAGCAGCTTAATGGGCAGTTCTAACTACAATGAGCAGTTCTTC. The genes are TRBV7-2 and TRBJ2-1; D is ambiguous. Germline V gene lookup returns CDR1 SGHTA and CDR2 FQGNSA. V lost 2 bases and J 3 bases, leaving 14 bases between the germline ends. This CDR3 is built from 16 residues.

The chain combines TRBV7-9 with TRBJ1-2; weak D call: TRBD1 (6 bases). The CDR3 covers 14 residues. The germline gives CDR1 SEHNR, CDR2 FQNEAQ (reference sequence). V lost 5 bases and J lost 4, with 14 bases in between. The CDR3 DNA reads TGTGCCAGCAGCGTAGGGGGGGTTAGCTATGGCTACACCTTC. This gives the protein CASSVGGVSYGYTF.

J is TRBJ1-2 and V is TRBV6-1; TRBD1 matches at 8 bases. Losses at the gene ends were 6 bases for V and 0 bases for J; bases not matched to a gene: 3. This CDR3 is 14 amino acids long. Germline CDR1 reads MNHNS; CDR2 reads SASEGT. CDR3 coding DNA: TGTGCCAGCAGCACGGACAGGGCTAACTATGGCTACACCTTC. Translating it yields CASSTDRANYGYTF.

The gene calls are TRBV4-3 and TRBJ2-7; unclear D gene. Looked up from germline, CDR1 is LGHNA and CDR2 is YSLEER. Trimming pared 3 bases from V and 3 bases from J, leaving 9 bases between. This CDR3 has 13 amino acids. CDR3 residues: CASSQSHSYEQYF. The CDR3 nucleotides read TGCGCCAGCAGCCAGAGCCACAGCTACGAGCAGTACTTC.

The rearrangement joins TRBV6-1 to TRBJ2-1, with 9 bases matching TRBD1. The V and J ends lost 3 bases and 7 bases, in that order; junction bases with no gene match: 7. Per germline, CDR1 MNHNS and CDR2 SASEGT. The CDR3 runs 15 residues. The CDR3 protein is CASSERDRAGNEQFF. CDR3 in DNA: TGTGCCAGCAGTGAGAGGGACAGGGCGGGGAATGAGCAGTTCTTC.

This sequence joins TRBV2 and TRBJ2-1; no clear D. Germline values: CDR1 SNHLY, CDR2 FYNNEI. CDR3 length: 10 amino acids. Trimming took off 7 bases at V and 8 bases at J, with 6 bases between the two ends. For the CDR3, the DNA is TGTGCCAGCATCGAGGATGAGCAGTTCTTC. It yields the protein CASIEDEQFF.

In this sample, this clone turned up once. The CDR3: CSATGPSGGYEQYF. The CDR3 DNA follows: TGCAGCGCTACCGGCCCTAGCGGGGGATACGAGCAGTACTTC. J is TRBJ2-7 and V is TRBV29-1, with TRBD2 identical over 10 bases. This CDR3 is 14 amino acids long. V gave up 7 bases and J gave up 4 bases; unmatched junction bases: 10. Germline V gene data show CDR1 as SQVTM and CDR2 as ANQGSEA.

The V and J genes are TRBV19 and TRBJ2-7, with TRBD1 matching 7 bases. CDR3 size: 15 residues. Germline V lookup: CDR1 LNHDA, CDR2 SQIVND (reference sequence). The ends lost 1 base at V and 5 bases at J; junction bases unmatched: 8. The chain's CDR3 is CASSIGTGRNHEQYF. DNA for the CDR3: TGTGCCAGTAGTATAGGGACAGGAAGAAACCACGAGCAGTACTTC.

CDR3 loop: CASSSFSLAGTGELFF. The CDR3, as DNA: TGTGCCAGCAGCTCCTTTTCGCTAGCGGGCACCGGGGAGCTGTTTTTT. The rearrangement links TRBV5-5 to TRBJ2-2, with 8 bases lining up with TRBD2. Per the germline V gene, CDR1 is SGHKS and CDR2 is YYEKEE (reference sequence). V trimming: 3 bases; J trimming: 4 bases; junction bases outside the gene matches: 8. This CDR3 contains 16 residues.

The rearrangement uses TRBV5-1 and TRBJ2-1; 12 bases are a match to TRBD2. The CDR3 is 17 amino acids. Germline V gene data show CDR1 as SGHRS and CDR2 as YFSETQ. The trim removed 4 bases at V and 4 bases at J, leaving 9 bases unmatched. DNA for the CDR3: TGCGCCAGCAGCCTGGGACTAGCGGGCTGGATATACAATGAGCAGTTCTTC. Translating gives CASSLGLAGWIYNEQFF.

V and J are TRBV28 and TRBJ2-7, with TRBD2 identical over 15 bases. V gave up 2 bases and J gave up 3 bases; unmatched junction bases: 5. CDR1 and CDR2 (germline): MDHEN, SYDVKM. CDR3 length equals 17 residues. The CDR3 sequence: CASSLHGLAGGVYEQYF. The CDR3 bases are TGTGCCAGCAGTTTACACGGACTAGCGGGAGGGGTCTACGAGCAGTACTTC.

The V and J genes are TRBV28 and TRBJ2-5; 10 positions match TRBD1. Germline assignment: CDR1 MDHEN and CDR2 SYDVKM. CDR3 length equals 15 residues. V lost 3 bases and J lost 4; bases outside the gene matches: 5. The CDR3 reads CASSLMTGGRETQYF. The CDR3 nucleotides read TGTGCCAGCAGTTTGATGACAGGGGGCCGAGAGACCCAGTACTTC.

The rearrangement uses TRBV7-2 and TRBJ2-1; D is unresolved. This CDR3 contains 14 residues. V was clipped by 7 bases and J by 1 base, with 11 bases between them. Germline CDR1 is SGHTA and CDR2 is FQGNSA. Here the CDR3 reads CASTYSRSYNEQFF. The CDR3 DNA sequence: TGTGCCAGCACCTACTCTCGGTCCTACAATGAGCAGTTCTTC.

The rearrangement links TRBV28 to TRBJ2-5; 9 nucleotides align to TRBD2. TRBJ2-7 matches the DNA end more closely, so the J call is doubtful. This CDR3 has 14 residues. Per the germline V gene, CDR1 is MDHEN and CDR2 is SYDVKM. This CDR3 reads CASKRLAASYEQYF. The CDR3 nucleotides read TGTGCCAGCAAGAGACTAGCGGCCTCCTACGAGCAGTACTTC.

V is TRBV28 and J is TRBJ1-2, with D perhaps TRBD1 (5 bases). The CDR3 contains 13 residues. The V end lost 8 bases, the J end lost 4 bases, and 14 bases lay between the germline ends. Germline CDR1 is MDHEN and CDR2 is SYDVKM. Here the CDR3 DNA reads TGTGCCAGCGTAAACAGGTTCCTCTATGGCTACACCTTC. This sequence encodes CASVNRFLYGYTF.

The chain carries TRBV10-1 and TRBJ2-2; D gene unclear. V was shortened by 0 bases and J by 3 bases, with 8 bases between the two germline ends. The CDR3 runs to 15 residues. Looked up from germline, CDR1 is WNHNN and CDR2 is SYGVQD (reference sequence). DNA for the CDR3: TGCGCCAGCAGTGAGTCTTCCCGGGACACCGGGGAGCTGTTTTTT. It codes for CASSESSRDTGELFF.

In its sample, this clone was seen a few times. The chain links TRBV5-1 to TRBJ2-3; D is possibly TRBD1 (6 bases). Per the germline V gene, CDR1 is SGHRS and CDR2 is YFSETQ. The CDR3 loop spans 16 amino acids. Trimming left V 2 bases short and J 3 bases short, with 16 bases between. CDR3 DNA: TGCGCCAGCAGCTTTGAATGGACAGAGCCTACAGATACGCAGTATTTT. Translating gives CASSFEWTEPTDTQYF.

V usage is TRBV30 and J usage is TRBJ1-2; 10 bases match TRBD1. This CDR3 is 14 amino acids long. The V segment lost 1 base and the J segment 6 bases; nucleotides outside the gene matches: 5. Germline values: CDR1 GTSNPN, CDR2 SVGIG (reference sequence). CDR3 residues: CAWSADRGVDGYTF. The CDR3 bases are TGTGCCTGGAGTGCGGACAGGGGGGTGGATGGCTACACCTTC.

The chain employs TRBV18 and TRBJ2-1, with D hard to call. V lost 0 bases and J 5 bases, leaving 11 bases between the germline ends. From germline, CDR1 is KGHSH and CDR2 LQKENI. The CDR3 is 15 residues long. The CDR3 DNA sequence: TGTGCCAGCTCACCACCGTTACAGACCGACAATGAGCAGTTCTTC. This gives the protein CASSPPLQTDNEQFF.

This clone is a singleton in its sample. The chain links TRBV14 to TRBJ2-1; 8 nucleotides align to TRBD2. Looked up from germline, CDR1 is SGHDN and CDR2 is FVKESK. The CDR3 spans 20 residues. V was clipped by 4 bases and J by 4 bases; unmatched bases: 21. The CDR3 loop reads CASSPGPSGPLGGPYNEQFF. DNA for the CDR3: TGTGCCAGCAGCCCGGGCCCTAGCGGGCCCCTGGGTGGGCCATACAATGAGCAGTTCTTC.

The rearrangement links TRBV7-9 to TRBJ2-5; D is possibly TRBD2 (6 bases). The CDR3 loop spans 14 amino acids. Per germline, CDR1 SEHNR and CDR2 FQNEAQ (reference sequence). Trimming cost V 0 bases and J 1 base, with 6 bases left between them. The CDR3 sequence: CASSLAEGQETQYF. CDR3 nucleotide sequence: TGTGCCAGCAGCTTAGCGGAGGGCCAAGAGACCCAGTACTTC.